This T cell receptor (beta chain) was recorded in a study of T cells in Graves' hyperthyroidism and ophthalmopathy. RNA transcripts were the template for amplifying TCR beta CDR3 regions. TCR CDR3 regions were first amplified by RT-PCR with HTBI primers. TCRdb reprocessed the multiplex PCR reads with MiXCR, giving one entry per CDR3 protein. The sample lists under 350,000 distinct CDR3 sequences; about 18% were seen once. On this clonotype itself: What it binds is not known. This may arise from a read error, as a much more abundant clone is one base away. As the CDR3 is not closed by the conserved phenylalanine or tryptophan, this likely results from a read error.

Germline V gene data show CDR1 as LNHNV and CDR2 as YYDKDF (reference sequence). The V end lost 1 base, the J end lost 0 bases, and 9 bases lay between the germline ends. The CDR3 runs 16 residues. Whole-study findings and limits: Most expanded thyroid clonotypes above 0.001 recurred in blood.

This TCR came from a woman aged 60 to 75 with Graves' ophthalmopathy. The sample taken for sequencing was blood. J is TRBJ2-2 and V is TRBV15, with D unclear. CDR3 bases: TGTGCCACCAGCAGAGGGAAAGGAACGAACACCGGGGAGCTGTTTCTT. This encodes CATSRGKGTNTGELFL.